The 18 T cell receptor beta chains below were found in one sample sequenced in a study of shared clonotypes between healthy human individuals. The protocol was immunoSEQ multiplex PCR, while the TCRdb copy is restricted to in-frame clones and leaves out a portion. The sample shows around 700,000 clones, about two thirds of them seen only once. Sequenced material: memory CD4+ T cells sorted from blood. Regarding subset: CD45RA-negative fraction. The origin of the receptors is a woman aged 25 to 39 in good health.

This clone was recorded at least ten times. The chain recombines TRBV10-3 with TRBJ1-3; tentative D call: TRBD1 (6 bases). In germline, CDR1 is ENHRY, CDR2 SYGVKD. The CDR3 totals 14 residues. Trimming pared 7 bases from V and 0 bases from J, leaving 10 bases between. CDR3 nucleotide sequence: TGTGCCATCACGGGGACAAACTCTGGAAACACCATATATTTT. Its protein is CAITGTNSGNTIYF.

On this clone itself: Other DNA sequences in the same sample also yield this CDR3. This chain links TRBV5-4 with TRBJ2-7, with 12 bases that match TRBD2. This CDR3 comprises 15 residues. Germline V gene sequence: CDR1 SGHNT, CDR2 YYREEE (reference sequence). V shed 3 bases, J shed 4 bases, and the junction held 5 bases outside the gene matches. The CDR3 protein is CASSSGLAGGYEQYF. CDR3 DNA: TGTGCCAGCAGCTCGGGACTAGCGGGCGGTTACGAGCAGTACTTC.

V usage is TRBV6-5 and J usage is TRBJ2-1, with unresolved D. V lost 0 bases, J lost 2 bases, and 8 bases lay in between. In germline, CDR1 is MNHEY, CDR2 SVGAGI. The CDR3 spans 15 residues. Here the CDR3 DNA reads TGTGCCAGCAGTTACTCTTCGCTGACCTACAATGAGCAGTTCTTC. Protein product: CASSYSSLTYNEQFF.

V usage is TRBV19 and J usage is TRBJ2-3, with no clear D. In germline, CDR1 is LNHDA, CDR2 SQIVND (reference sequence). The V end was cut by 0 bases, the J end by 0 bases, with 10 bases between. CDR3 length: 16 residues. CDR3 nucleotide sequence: TGTGCCAGTAGTATAGACCCTCGAGGAAGCACAGATACGCAGTATTTT. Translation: CASSIDPRGSTDTQYF.

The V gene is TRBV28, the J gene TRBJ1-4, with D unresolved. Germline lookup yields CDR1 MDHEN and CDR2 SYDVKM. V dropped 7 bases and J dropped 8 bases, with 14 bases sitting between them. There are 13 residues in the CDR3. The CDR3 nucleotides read TGTGCCAGCAACACCGGGCTTTACGAAAAACTGTTTTTT. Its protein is CASNTGLYEKLFF.

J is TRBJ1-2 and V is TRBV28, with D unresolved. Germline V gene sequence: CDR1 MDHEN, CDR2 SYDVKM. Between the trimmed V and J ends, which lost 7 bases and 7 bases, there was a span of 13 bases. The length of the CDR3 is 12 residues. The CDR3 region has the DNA TGTGCCAGCACGTCAGGCATCCTTGGCTACACCTTC. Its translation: CASTSGILGYTF.

In DNA form, the CDR3 reads TGTGCCAGCAGCTTAGAGGCTAGCGGGAGCCGTGATACGCAGTATTTT. This gives the protein CASSLEASGSRDTQYF. The chain joins TRBV7-2 to TRBJ2-3; 10 nucleotides match TRBD2. Germline lookup yields CDR1 SGHTA and CDR2 FQGNSA. The J segment lost 6 bases and the V segment lost 1 base, leaving 7 bases of the junction unmatched. The length of the CDR3 is 16 residues.

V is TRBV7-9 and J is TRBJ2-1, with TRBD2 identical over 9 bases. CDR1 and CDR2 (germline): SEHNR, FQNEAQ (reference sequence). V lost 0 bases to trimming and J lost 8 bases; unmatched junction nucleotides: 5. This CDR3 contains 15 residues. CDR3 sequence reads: CASSLASSGTHEQFF. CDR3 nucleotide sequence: TGTGCCAGCAGCTTAGCCTCTAGCGGGACGCATGAGCAGTTCTTC.

The CDR3 DNA follows: TGTGCCAGCAGTTTAGCGGGAGGGCCGTACAATGAGCAGTTCTTC. Translation gives CASSLAGGPYNEQFF. The rearrangement links TRBV27 to TRBJ2-1, with TRBD2 matching 9 bases. The CDR3 extends over 15 amino acids. Germline V CDR1 and CDR2: MNHEY, SMNVEV (reference sequence). The V segment lost 2 bases and the J segment 4 bases; nucleotides outside the gene matches: 3.

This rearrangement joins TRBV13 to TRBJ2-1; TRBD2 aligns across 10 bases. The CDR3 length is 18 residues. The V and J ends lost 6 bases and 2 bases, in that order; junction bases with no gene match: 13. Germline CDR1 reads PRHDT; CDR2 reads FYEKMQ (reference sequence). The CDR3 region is CASSWGASGSATYNEQFF. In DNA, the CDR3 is TGTGCCAGCAGTTGGGGGGCTAGCGGGAGTGCTACCTACAATGAGCAGTTCTTC.

As DNA, the CDR3 is TGCGGCCACACAGCGGGAGCGGATACGCAGTATTTT. As protein: CGHTAGADTQYF. The rearrangement uses TRBV29-1 and TRBJ2-3; 8 positions match TRBD2. The CDR3 spans 12 residues. Germline V gene lookup returns CDR1 SQVTM and CDR2 ANQGSEA.

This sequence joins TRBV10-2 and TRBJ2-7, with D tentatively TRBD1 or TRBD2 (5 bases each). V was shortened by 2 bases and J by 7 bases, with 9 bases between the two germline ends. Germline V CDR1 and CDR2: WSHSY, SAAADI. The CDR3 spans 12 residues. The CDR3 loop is CASSESWGEQYF. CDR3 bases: TGCGCCAGCAGTGAGAGTTGGGGGGAGCAGTACTTC.

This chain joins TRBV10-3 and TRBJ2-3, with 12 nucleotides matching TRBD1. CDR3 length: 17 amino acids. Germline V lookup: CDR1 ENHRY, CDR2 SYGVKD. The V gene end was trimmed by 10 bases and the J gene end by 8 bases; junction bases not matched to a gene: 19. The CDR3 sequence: CATLNVGTGGLVGTQYF. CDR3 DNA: TGTGCCACCTTAAACGTGGGGACAGGGGGCCTGGTTGGTACGCAGTATTTT.

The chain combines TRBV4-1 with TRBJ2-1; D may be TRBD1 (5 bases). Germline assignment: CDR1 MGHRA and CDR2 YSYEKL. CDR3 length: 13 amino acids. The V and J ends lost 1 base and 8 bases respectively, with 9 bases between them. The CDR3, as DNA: TGCGCCAGCAGCCAAGGGGAAGGGGATGAGCAGTTCTTC. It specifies CASSQGEGDEQFF.

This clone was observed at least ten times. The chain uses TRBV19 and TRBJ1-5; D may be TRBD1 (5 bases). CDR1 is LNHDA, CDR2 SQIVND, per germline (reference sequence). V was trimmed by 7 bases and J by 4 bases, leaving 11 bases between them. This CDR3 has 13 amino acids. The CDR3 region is CASNLGTNQPQHF. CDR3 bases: TGTGCCAGTAACCTCGGGACGAATCAGCCCCAGCATTTT.

CDR3 in amino acids: CASSSSTSGSGTGELFF. The DNA of the CDR3 is TGTGCCAGCAGCTCCTCTACTAGCGGGAGCGGGACCGGGGAGCTGTTTTTT. This chain connects TRBV5-6 to TRBJ2-2, with 11 bases lining up with TRBD2. With 3 bases clipped from V and 5 bases from J, the junction kept 9 bases outside the gene matches. Germline lookup yields CDR1 SGHDT and CDR2 YYEEEE. There are 17 residues in the CDR3.

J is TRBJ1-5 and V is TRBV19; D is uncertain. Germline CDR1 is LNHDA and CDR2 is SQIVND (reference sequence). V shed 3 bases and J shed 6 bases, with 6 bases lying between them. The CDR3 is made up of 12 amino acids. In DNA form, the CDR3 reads TGTGCCAGTAGTATGACTGCTCAGCCCCAGCATTTT. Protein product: CASSMTAQPQHF.

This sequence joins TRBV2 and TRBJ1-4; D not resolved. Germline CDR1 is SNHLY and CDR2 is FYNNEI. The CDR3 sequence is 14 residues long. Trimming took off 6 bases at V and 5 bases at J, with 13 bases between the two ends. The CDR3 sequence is CASREAPLNEKLFF. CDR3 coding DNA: TGTGCCAGCAGGGAGGCGCCCTTAAATGAAAAACTGTTTTTT.